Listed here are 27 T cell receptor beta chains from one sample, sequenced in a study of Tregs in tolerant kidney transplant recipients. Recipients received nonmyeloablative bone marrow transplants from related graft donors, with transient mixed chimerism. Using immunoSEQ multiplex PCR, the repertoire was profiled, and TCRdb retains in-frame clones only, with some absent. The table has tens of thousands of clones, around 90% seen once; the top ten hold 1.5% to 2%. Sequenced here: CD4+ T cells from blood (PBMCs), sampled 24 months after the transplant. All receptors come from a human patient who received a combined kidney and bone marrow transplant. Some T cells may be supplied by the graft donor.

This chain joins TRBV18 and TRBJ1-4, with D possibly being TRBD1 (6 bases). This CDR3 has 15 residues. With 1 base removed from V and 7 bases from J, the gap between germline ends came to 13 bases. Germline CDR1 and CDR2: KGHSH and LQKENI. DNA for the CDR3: TGTGCCAGCTCACCACAACAGGGAGAAGGTGAAAAACTGTTTTTT. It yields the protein CASSPQQGEGEKLFF. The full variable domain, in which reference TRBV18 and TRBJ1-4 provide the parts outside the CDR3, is NAGVMQNPRHLVRRRGQEARLRCSPMKGHSHVYWYRQLPEEGLKFMVYLQKENIIDESGMPKERFSAEFPKEGPSILRIQQVVRGDSAAYFCASSPQQGEGEKLFFGSGTQLSVL.

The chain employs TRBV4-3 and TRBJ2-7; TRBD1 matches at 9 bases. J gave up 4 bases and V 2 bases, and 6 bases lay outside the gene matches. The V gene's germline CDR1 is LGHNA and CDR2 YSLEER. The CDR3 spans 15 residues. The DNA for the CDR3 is TGCGCCAGCAGCCAACAGACAGGGGGAAAGTACGAGCAGTACTTC. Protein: CASSQQTGGKYEQYF.

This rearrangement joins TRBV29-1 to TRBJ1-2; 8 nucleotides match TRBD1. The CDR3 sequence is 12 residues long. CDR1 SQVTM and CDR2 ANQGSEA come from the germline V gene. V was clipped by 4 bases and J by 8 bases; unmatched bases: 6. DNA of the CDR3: TGCAGCGTTGTGGACAGGGTATACGGCTACACCTTC. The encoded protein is CSVVDRVYGYTF.

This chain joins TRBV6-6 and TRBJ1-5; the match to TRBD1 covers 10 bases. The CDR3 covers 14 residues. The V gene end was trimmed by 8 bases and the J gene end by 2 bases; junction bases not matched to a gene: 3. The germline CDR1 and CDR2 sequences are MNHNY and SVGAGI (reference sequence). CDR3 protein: CASGTGAGNQPQHF. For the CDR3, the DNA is TGTGCCAGCGGGACAGGGGCTGGCAATCAGCCCCAGCATTTT.

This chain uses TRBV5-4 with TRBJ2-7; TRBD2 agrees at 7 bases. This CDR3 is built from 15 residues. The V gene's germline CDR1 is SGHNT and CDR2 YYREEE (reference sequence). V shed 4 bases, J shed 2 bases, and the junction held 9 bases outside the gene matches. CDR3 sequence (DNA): TGTGCCAGCAGCATGAAAGCGGGGAGAACCTACGAGCAGTACTTC. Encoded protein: CASSMKAGRTYEQYF.

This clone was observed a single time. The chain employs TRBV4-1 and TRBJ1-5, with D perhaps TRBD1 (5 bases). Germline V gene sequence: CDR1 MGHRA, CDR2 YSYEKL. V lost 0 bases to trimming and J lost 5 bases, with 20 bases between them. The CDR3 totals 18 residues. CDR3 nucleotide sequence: TGCGCCAGCAGCCAAGATCCGGCGAGGGGAGCGGGCTATCAGCCCCAGCATTTT. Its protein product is CASSQDPARGAGYQPQHF.

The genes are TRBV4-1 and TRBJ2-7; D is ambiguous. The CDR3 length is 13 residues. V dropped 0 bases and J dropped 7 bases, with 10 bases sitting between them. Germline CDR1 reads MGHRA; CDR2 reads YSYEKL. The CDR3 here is CASSQEPTREQYF. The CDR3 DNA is TGCGCCAGCAGCCAAGAACCAACTCGGGAGCAGTACTTC.

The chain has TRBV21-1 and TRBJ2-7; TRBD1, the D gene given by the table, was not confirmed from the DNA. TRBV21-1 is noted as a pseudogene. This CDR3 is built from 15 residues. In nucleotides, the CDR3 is TGTGCCAGCAGCAAACGCAGGCAGGGGGCGGTCGAGCAGTACTTC. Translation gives CASSKRRQGAVEQYF.

CDR3 nucleotide sequence: TGTGCCACCAGCAGAGTCCCAGCGGGAGGCCGAGATACGCAGTATTTT. As protein: CATSRVPAGGRDTQYF. This chain links TRBV15 with TRBJ2-3, with 9 bases matching TRBD2. V was clipped by 1 base and J by 5 bases; unmatched bases: 7. Germline-derived CDR1 and CDR2 are LNHNV and YYDKDF (reference sequence). The CDR3 has 16 amino acids.

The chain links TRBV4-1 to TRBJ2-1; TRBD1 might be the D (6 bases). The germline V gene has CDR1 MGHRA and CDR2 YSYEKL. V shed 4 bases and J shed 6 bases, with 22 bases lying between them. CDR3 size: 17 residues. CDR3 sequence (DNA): TGCGCCAGCAGCCCTTCGCCGAGACCCAAGGGGGTCAATGAGCAGTTCTTC. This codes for CASSPSPRPKGVNEQFF.

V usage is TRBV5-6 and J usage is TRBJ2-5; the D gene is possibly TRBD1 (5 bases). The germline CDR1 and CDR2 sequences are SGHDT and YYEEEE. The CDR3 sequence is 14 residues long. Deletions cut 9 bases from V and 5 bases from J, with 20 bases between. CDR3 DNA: TGTGCCACCCTCAGGGTCGGAAAGGGGGAGACCCAGTACTTC. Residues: CATLRVGKGETQYF.

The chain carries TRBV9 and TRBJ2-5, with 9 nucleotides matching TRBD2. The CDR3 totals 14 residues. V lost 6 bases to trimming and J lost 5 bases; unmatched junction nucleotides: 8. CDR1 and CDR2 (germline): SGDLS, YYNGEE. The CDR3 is CASTPAGGKETQYF. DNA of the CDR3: TGTGCCAGCACCCCAGCGGGAGGCAAGGAGACCCAGTACTTC.

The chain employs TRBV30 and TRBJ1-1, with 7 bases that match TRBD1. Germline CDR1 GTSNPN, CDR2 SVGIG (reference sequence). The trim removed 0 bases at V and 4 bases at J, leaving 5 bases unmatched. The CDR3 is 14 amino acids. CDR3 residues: CAWSVTRGSTEAFF. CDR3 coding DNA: TGTGCCTGGAGTGTAACCAGGGGGAGCACTGAAGCTTTCTTT.

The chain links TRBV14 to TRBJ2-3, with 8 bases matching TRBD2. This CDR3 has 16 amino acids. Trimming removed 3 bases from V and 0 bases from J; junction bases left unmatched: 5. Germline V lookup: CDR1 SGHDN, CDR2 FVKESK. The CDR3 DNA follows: TGTGCCAGCAGCCAGCAACTAGCGGTGAGCACAGATACGCAGTATTTT. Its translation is CASSQQLAVSTDTQYF.

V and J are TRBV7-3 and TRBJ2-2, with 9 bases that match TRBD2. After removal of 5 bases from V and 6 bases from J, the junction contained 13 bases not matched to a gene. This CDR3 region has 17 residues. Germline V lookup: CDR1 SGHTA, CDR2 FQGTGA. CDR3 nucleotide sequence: TGTGCCAGCAGCCCCGAAATTGTAGCGGGAGTTTCCGGGGAGCTGTTTTTT. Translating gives CASSPEIVAGVSGELFF. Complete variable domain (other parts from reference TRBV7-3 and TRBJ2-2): GAGVSQTPSNKVTEKGKYVELRCDPISGHTALYWYRQSLGQGPEFLIYFQGTGAADDSGLPNDRFFAVRPEGSVSTLKIQRTERGDSAVYLCASSPEIVAGVSGELFFGEGSRLTVL.

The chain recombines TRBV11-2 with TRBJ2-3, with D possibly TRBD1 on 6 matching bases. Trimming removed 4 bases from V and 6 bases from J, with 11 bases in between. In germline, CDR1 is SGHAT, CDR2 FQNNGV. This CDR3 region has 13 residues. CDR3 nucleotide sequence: TGTGCCAGCAGCTCTCGGACAGTTGATACGCAGTATTTT. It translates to CASSSRTVDTQYF.

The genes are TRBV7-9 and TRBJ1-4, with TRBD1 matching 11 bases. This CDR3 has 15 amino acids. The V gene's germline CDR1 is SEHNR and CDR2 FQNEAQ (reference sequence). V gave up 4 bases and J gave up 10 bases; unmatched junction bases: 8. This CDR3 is CASSSLRTGGGKLFF. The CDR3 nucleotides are TGTGCCAGCAGCTCGCTAAGGACAGGGGGCGGAAAACTGTTTTTT.

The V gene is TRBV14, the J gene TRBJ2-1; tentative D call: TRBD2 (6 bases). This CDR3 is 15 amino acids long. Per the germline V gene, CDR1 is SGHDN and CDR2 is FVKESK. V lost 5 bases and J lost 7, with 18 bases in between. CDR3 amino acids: CASSYIPGAGNEQFF. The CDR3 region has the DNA TGTGCCAGCAGCTATATCCCGGGAGCCGGAAATGAGCAGTTCTTC. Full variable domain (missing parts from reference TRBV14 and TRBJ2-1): EAGVTQFPSHSVIEKGQTVTLRCDPISGHDNLYWYRRVMGKEIKFLLHFVKESKQDESGMPNNRFLAERTGGTYSTLKVQPAELEDSGVYFCASSYIPGAGNEQFFGPGTRLTVL.

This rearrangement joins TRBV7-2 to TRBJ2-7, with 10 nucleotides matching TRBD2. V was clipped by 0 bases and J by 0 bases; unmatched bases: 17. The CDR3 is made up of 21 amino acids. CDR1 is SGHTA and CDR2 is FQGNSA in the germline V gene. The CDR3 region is CASSLAVNSRELAGVSYEQYF. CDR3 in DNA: TGTGCCAGCAGCTTAGCGGTCAATTCCAGGGAGCTAGCGGGGGTCTCCTACGAGCAGTACTTC.

CDR3 coding DNA: TGTGCCATCAGTGAACCGGCGGGTCACTCCTACGAGCAGTACTTC. It yields the protein CAISEPAGHSYEQYF. V is TRBV10-3 and J is TRBJ2-7, with D possibly matching TRBD2 (5 bases). V was trimmed by 3 bases and J by 0 bases, leaving 12 bases between them. The length of the CDR3 is 15 residues. Germline V gene lookup returns CDR1 ENHRY and CDR2 SYGVKD.

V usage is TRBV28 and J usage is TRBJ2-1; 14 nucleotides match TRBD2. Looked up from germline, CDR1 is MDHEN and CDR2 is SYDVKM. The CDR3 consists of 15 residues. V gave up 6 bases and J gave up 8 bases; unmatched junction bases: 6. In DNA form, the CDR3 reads TGTGCCAGCAGGACGACTAGCGGGAGGGCCTATGAGCAGTTCTTC. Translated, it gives CASRTTSGRAYEQFF.

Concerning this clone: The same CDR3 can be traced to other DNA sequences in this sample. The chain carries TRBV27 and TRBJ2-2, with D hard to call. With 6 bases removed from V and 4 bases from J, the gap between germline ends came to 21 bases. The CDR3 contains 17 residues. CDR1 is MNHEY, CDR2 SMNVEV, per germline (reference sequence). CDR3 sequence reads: CASSPKPGVVGTGELFF. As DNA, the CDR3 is TGTGCCAGCAGCCCCAAGCCGGGTGTCGTCGGCACCGGGGAGCTGTTTTTT.

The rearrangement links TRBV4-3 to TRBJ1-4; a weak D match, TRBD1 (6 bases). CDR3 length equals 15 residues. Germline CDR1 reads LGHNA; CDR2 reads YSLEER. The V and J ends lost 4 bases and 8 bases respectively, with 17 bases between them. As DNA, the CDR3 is TGCGCCAGCAGCCCATCGGACAGTCTGGGGGAAAAACTGTTTTTT. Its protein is CASSPSDSLGEKLFF.

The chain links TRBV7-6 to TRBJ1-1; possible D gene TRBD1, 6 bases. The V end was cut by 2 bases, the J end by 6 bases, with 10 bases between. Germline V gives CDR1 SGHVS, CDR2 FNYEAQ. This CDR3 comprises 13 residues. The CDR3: CASSLRGTPEAFF. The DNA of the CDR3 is TGTGCCAGCAGCTTAAGGGGGACCCCTGAAGCTTTCTTT.

CDR3 protein: CASSEAPSVSYEQYF. CDR3 sequence (DNA): TGTGCCAGCAGTGAAGCGCCTAGCGTCTCCTACGAGCAGTACTTC. V gene TRBV6-1 combines with J gene TRBJ2-7; perhaps TRBD2 as D (6 bases). The CDR3 runs to 15 residues. Deletions cut 0 bases from V and 0 bases from J, with 9 bases between. Per germline, CDR1 MNHNS and CDR2 SASEGT.

Here the CDR3 reads CASSPQVPPYEQYF. The CDR3 DNA is TGTGCCAGCAGCCCGCAGGTACCGCCTTACGAGCAGTACTTC. This rearrangement joins TRBV13 to TRBJ2-5; D call uncertain. TRBJ2-7 matches the DNA end more closely, so the J call is doubtful. The CDR3 extends over 14 amino acids. CDR1 and CDR2 from the germline V gene are PRHDT and FYEKMQ (reference sequence).

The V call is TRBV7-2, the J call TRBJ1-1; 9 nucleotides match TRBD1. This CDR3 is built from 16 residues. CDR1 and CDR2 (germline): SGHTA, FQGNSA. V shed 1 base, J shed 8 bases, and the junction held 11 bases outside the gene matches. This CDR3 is CASSLVPPGQGAEAFF. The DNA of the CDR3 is TGTGCCAGCAGCTTAGTACCCCCGGGACAGGGAGCCGAAGCTTTCTTT.